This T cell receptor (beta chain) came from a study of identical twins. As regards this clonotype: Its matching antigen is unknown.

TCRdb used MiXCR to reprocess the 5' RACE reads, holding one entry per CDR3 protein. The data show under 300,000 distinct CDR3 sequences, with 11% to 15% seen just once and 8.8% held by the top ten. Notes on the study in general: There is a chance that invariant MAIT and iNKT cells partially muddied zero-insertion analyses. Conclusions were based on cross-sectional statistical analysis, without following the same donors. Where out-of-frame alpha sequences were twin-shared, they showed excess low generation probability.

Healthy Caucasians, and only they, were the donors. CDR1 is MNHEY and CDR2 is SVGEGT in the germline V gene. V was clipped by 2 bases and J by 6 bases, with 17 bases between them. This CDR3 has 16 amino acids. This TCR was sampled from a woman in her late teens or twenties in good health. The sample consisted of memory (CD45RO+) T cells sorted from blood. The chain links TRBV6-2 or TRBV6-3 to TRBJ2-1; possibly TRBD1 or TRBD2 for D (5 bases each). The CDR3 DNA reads TGTGCCAGCAGTTACGACAGATCTCTAGCAGGCAATGAGCAGTTCTTC. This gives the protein CASSYDRSLAGNEQFF.